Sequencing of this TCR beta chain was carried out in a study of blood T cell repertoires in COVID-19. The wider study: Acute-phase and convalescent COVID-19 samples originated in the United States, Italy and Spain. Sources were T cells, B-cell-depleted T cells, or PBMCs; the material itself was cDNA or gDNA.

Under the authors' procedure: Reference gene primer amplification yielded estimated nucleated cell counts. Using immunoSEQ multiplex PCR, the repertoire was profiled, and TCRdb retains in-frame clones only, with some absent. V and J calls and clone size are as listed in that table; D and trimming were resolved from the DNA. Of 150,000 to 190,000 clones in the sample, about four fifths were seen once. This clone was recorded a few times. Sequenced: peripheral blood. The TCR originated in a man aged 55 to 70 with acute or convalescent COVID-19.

In DNA, the CDR3 is TGTGCCAGCAGCCAATACGAAGAGGGGGACACAGATACGCAGTATTTT. It encodes CASSQYEEGDTDTQYF. V gene TRBV16 combines with J gene TRBJ2-3; D possibly corresponds to TRBD1 (6 bases). Trimming cost V 1 base and J 2 bases, with 13 bases left between them. The CDR3 totals 16 residues. CDR1 KGHSY and CDR2 FQNENV come from the germline V gene.